The present T cell receptor beta chain was sequenced within a study of human T cells and chemical hapten exposure. Study summary: On about 2 cm by about 2 cm of upper inner arm skin, sensitization was performed with 2% DPC. From small differences in pooled library volume came most of the variation in per-sample TCR yields.

The time point is: patch test 2, 6 weeks after DPC sensitization. Indicated treatment: therapeutic diphenylcyclopropenone sensitization with weekly scalp DPC. TCRdb reanalysed the RACE reads using MiXCR and keeps one entry per CDR3 protein. The table records under 450,000 distinct CDR3 sequences, about 6% of them present only once. Sequences were derived from whole blood, sampled in connection with sensitization to the hapten diphenylcyclopropenone (DPC). The TCR comes from a woman in her late teens or twenties with alopecia areata. Some clones in this sample may be carry-over from other donors' samples.

The CDR3 sequence: CASSRMDTGVLDTQYF. The CDR3 nucleotides read TGTGCCAGCAGCCGAATGGACACGGGGGTGTTAGATACGCAGTATTTT. The J gene is TRBJ2-3, the V gene TRBV28; possible D gene TRBD2, 6 bases. Germline-derived CDR1 and CDR2 are MDHEN and SYDVKM. The CDR3 totals 16 residues. The V and J ends lost 6 bases and 5 bases respectively, with 21 bases between them.